A selection of T cell receptor beta chains follows, all from one sample in a study of OX40 agonist ivuxolimab in advanced cancers. The assay was immunoSEQ multiplex PCR, and TCRdb's table has in-frame clones only and misses some. The table records about 68,000 clones, more than 70% of them present only once. The sequences come from CD4+ or CD8+ T cells sorted from blood, collected in a trial of the OX40 agonist ivuxolimab. Every receptor here comes from an adult with an advanced solid tumor such as melanoma, head and neck, liver or kidney cancer. CDR3s include the opening cysteine and the closing phenylalanine or tryptophan. D genes are given only for firm matches. Clone size appears in some rows only: once, few, many, or a class for an expanded clone.

TRBV2	NA	15	NA	TRBJ1-3	TGTGCCAGCAGTGATGTCGGAAGCTCTGGAAACACCATATATTTT	CASSDVGSSGNTIYF
TRBV5-1	once	15	TRBD1	TRBJ1-1	TGCGCCAGCCAAGACGACAGGGTAGGAGGCACTGAAGCTTTCTTT	CASQDDRVGGTEAFF
TRBV6-5	NA	14	NA	TRBJ1-2	TGTGCCAGCAGTTACTCACGTACTCCCTATGGCTACACCTTC	CASSYSRTPYGYTF
TRBV7-2	NA	14	NA	TRBJ2-1	TGTGCCAGCAGCTACTCGCCTTCCTACAATGAGCAGTTCTTC	CASSYSPSYNEQFF
TRBV23-1	NA	18	NA	TRBJ2-3	TGCGCCAGCAGTCAATCTCGCCACACACGGGGCGGCACAGATACGCAGTATTTT	CASSQSRHTRGGTDTQYF
TRBV10-3	NA	14	NA	TRBJ1-5	TGTGCCATCAGTGCTTCGGGGAAGGATCAGCCCCAGCATTTT	CAISASGKDQPQHF
TRBV7-2	NA	15	TRBD2	TRBJ2-5	TGTGCCAGCAGCTACAATAGCGGGGGGGCCGAGACCCAGTACTTC	CASSYNSGGAETQYF
TRBV18	NA	18	TRBD2	TRBJ2-6	TGTGCCAGCTCACCCTTGGCGGTAGCGGGGGATGGGGCCAACGTCCTGACTTTC	CASSPLAVAGDGANVLTF
TRBV6-5	NA	15	TRBD2	TRBJ2-7	TGTGCCAGCAGGCAATCAGGCGGGGGGGCCCGCGAGCAGTACTTC	CASRQSGGGAREQYF
TRBV14	NA	15	NA	TRBJ2-5	TGTGCCAGCAGCCATTCCGGGACACAGGTAGAGACCCAGTACTTC	CASSHSGTQVETQYF
TRBV19	NA	15	NA	TRBJ2-5	TGTGCCAGTAGTATGCGCCTAATCGCGGGAGAGACCCAGTACTTC	CASSMRLIAGETQYF
TRBV5-1	NA	16	NA	TRBJ1-3	TGCGCCAGCAGCTTGGTAGGGGGGAGCTCTGGAAACACCATATATTTT	CASSLVGGSSGNTIYF
TRBV11-3	NA	13	NA	TRBJ2-6	TGTGCCAGCAGCTTAAATGGGGCCAACGTCCTGACTTTC	CASSLNGANVLTF
TRBV20-1	NA	11	NA	TRBJ2-7	TGCAGTGCTGCGACACCCTACGGGCAGTACTTC	CSAATPYGQYF
TRBV29-1	NA	11	NA	TRBJ1-3	TGCAGCGTGGTATATGGAAACACCATATATTTT	CSVVYGNTIYF